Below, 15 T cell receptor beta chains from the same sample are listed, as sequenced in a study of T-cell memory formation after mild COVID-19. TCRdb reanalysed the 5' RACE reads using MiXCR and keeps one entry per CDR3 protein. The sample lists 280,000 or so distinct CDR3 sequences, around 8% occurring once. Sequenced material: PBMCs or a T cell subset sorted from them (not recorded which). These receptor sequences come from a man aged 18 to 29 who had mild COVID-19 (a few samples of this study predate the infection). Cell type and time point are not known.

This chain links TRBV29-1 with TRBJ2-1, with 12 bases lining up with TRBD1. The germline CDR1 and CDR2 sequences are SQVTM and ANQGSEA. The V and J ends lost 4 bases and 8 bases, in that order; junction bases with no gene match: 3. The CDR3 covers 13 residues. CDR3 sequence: CSVGGTGGDEQFF. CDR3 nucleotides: TGCAGCGTTGGTGGGACAGGGGGCGATGAGCAGTTCTTC.

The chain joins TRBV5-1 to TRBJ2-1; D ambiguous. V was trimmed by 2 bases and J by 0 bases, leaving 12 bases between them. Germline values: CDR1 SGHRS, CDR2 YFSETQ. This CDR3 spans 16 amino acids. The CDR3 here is CASSFSILSSYNEQFF. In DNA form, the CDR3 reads TGCGCCAGCAGCTTCTCGATACTGAGCTCCTACAATGAGCAGTTCTTC. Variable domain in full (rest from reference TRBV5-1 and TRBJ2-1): KAGVTQTPRYLIKTRGQQVTLSCSPISGHRSVSWYQQTPGQGLQFLFEYFSETQRNKGNFPGRFSGRQFSNSRSEMNVSTLELGDSALYLCASSFSILSSYNEQFFGPGTRLTVL.

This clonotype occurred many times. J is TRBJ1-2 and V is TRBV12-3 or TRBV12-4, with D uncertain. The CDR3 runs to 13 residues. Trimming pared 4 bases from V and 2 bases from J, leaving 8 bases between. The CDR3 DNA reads TGTGCCAGCAGTTCTAGCCCAAACTATGGCTACACCTTC. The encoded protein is CASSSSPNYGYTF.

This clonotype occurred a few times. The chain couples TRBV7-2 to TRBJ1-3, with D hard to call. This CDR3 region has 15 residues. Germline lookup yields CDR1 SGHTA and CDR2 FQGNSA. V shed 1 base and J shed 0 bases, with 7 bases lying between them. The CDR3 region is CASSLDRVSGNTIYF. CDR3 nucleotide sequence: TGTGCCAGCAGCTTAGACAGAGTCTCTGGAAACACCATATATTTT.

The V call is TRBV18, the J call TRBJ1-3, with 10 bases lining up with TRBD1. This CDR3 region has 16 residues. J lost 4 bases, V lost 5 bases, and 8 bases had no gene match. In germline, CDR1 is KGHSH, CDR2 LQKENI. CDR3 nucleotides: TGTGCCAGCTCAACGGGACAGGGGTCAACAGGAAACACCATATATTTT. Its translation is CASSTGQGSTGNTIYF.

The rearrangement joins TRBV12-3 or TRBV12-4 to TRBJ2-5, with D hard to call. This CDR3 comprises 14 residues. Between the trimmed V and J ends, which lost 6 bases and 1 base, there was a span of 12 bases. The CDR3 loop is CASSPWDLQETQYF. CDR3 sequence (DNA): TGTGCCAGCAGCCCCTGGGATCTCCAAGAGACCCAGTACTTC.

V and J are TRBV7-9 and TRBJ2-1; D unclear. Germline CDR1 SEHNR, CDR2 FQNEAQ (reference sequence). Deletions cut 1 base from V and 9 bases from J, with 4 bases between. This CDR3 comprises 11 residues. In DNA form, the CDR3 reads TGTGCCAGCAGCTTAGTAGTTGAGCAGTTCTTC. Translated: CASSLVVEQFF.

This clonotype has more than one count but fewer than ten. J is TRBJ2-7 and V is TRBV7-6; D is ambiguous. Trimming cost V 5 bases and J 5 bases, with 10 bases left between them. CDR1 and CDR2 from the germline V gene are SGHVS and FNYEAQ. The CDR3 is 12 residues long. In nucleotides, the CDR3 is TGTGCCAGCAGCCCCCTCGGAGACGAGCAGTACTTC. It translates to CASSPLGDEQYF.

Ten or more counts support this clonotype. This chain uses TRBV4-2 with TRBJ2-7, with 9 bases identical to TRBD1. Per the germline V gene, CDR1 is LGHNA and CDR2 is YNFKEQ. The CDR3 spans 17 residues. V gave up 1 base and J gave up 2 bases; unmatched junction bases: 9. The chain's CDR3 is CASSQVSGQGGTYEQYF. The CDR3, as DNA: TGTGCCAGCAGCCAAGTGTCGGGACAGGGAGGAACCTACGAGCAGTACTTC.

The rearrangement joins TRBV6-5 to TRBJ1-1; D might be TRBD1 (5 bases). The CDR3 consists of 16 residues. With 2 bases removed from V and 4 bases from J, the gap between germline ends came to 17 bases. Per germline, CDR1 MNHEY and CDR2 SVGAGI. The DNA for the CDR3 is TGTGCCAGCAGTTACCGCGGGGGACGGAGAATCACTGAAGCTTTCTTT. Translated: CASSYRGGRRITEAFF.

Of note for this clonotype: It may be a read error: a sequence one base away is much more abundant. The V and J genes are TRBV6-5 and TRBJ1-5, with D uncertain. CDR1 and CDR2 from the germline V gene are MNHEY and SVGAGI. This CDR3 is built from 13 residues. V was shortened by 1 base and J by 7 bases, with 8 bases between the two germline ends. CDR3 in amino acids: CASSYFTRQPQHF. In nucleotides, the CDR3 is TGTGCCAGCAGTTACTTTACCAGACAGCCCCAGCATTTT.

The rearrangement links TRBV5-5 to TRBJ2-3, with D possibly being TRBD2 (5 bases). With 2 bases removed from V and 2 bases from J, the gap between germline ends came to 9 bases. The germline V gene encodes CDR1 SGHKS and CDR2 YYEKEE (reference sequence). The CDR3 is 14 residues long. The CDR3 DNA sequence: TGTGCCAGCAGCTTAGACTACTTCACAGATACGCAGTATTTT. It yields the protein CASSLDYFTDTQYF.

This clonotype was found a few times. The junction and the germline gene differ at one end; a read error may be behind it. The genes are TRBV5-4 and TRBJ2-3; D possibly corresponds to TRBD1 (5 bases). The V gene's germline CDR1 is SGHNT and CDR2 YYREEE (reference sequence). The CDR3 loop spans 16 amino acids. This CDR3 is CASSSVGKGYTDKQYF. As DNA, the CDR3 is TGTGCCAGCAGCTCTGTTGGGAAGGGGTACACAGATAAGCAGTATTTT.

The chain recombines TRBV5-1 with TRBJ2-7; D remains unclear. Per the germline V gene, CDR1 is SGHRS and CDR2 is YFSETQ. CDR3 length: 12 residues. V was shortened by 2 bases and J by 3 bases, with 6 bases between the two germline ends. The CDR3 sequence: CASSFDGYEQYV. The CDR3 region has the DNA TGCGCCAGCAGCTTCGACGGCTACGAGCAGTACGTC.

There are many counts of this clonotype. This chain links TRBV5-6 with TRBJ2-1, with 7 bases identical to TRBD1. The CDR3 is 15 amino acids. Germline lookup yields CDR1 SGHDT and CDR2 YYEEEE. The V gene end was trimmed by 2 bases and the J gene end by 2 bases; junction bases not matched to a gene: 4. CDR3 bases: TGTGCCAGCAGCTTCGGCGACAGGGCCTACAATGAGCAGTTCTTC. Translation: CASSFGDRAYNEQFF.